Below are 22 T cell receptor beta chains sequenced from a single sample in a study of cytomegalovirus exposure and HLA in healthy donors. Sequencing was performed with immunoSEQ multiplex PCR; in TCRdb, only in-frame clones are kept and a portion is missing. The table lists approximately 76,000 clones, approximately 95% of them singletons. The sequencing input was PBMCs. The receptors originated from a young woman in good health and CMV-seronegative.

The rearrangement links TRBV13 to TRBJ2-7, with D perhaps TRBD2 (6 bases). In germline, CDR1 is PRHDT, CDR2 FYEKMQ (reference sequence). The CDR3 covers 15 residues. V dropped 5 bases and J dropped 3 bases, with 17 bases sitting between them. The CDR3, as DNA: TGTGCCAGCAGCACGCCCGGGAGCCCAATCTACGAGCAGTACTTC. This translates into CASSTPGSPIYEQYF.

The chain uses TRBV19 and TRBJ1-1, with D unresolved. Trimming stripped 3 bases from V and 6 bases from J, with 14 bases between. Germline V lookup: CDR1 LNHDA, CDR2 SQIVND (reference sequence). The CDR3 extends over 14 amino acids. CDR3 sequence (DNA): TGTGCCAGTAGTATCCGCAAGGGAGCCCCTGAAGCTTTCTTT. Amino acids: CASSIRKGAPEAFF.

The chain combines TRBV5-4 with TRBJ2-1; 8 nucleotides line up with TRBD1. Losses at the gene ends were 4 bases for V and 11 bases for J; bases not matched to a gene: 11. Germline V CDR1 and CDR2: SGHNT, YYREEE (reference sequence). The CDR3 extends over 14 amino acids. CDR3: CASSPERRDRKQFF. The CDR3 coding sequence is TGTGCCAGCAGCCCGGAAAGACGGGACAGGAAGCAGTTCTTC.

CDR3 protein: CASKDRYTGELFF. CDR3 nucleotides: TGTGCCAGCAAGGACAGATACACCGGGGAGCTGTTTTTT. The rearrangement links TRBV2 to TRBJ2-2; D is perhaps TRBD1 (6 bases). The V gene's germline CDR1 is SNHLY and CDR2 FYNNEI. There are 13 residues in the CDR3. The V and J ends lost 7 bases and 3 bases respectively, with 9 bases between them.

This clone was seen only once. The CDR3 here is CASSIGQVVGTEAFF. CDR3 sequence (DNA): TGTGCCAGTAGTATAGGACAGGTCGTAGGCACTGAAGCTTTCTTT. This chain links TRBV19 with TRBJ1-1, with a possible D match to TRBD1 (6 bases). Germline loops: CDR1 LNHDA, CDR2 SQIVND (reference sequence). The CDR3 runs 15 residues. Trimming shortened V by 1 base and J by 4 bases, and 13 bases separated the two germline ends.

This rearrangement joins TRBV7-2 to TRBJ2-2; D perhaps matches TRBD1 (6 bases). Trimming stripped 4 bases from V and 5 bases from J, with 11 bases between. This CDR3 region has 14 residues. Germline-derived CDR1 and CDR2 are SGHTA and FQGNSA. In DNA, the CDR3 is TGTGCCAGCAGCTCAGATCAGGGGACCGGGGAGCTGTTTTTT. As protein: CASSSDQGTGELFF. The entire variable domain, with the rest obtained from reference TRBV7-2 and TRBJ2-2, is as follows: GAGVSQSPSNKVTEKGKDVELRCDPISGHTALYWYRQSLGQGLEFLIYFQGNSAPDKSGLPSDRFSAERTGGSVSTLTIQRTQQEDSAVYLCASSSDQGTGELFFGEGSRLTVL.

This sequence joins TRBV11-3 and TRBJ2-7, with 8 bases matching TRBD1. Germline V CDR1 and CDR2: SGHNT, YENEEA. The J segment lost 6 bases and the V segment lost 5 bases, leaving 9 bases of the junction unmatched. CDR3 length: 14 amino acids. The CDR3 nucleotides are TGTGCCAGCAGCCCCCGGACAGGGTCGGGCGAGCAGTACTTC. Translation gives CASSPRTGSGEQYF.

This clone was detected once. This sequence joins TRBV11-3 and TRBJ2-1, with 14 positions matching TRBD2. The V segment lost 1 base and the J segment 7 bases; nucleotides outside the gene matches: 3. Germline CDR1 is SGHNT and CDR2 is YENEEA. The CDR3 contains 16 residues. DNA for the CDR3: TGTGCCAGCAGCTTAGGGACTAGCGGGAGGTCAAATGAGCAGTTCTTC. This codes for CASSLGTSGRSNEQFF.

The CDR3 bases are TGCGCCAGCAGCCACCCACGACTTGTACGCTCCTACAATGAGCAGTTCTTC. Translated: CASSHPRLVRSYNEQFF. J is TRBJ2-1 and V is TRBV4-1; D not resolved. Germline lookup yields CDR1 MGHRA and CDR2 YSYEKL. V dropped 3 bases and J dropped 0 bases, with 15 bases sitting between them. The CDR3 runs 17 residues.

V usage is TRBV5-1 and J usage is TRBJ2-7, with TRBD2 as a possible D gene (6 bases). Germline-derived CDR1 and CDR2 are SGHRS and YFSETQ. The V end was cut by 1 base, the J end by 3 bases, with 14 bases between. The CDR3 contains 15 residues. The CDR3 sequence: CASSLSGGAVYEQYF. The CDR3 coding sequence is TGCGCCAGCAGCTTGTCTGGAGGGGCGGTCTACGAGCAGTACTTC.

This chain connects TRBV9 to TRBJ1-3; D perhaps matches TRBD1 (5 bases). The CDR3 spans 15 residues. Germline lookup yields CDR1 SGDLS and CDR2 YYNGEE. V shed 0 bases and J shed 0 bases, with 7 bases lying between them. The CDR3 sequence is CASSVAGVSGNTIYF. The CDR3 DNA sequence: TGTGCCAGCAGCGTAGCGGGGGTCTCTGGAAACACCATATATTTT.

The chain employs TRBV2 and TRBJ2-1; TRBD2 might be the D (5 bases). V lost 7 bases to trimming and J lost 10 bases, with 14 bases between them. The CDR3 loop spans 12 amino acids. The germline gives CDR1 SNHLY, CDR2 FYNNEI. CDR3 region: CASTLERGEQFF. Here the CDR3 DNA reads TGTGCCAGCACACTCGAGAGAGGGGAGCAGTTCTTC.

The rearrangement joins TRBV18 to TRBJ2-7; D is perhaps TRBD1 (6 bases). V lost 3 bases and J 0 bases, leaving 12 bases between the germline ends. The CDR3 contains 15 residues. Germline-derived CDR1 and CDR2 are KGHSH and LQKENI. This chain's CDR3 is CASSPQDRSSYEQYF. In DNA form, the CDR3 reads TGTGCCAGCTCACCGCAAGACAGGAGCTCCTACGAGCAGTACTTC.

As DNA, the CDR3 is TGTGCCAGCAGCTTAGGCGAGGGGGCAGCCTTTGAAGCTTTCTTT. The encoded protein is CASSLGEGAAFEAFF. J is TRBJ1-1 and V is TRBV13; 7 nucleotides match TRBD1. CDR3 length equals 15 residues. Losses at the gene ends were 0 bases for V and 7 bases for J; bases not matched to a gene: 8. The germline V gene encodes CDR1 PRHDT and CDR2 FYEKMQ (reference sequence).

This rearrangement joins TRBV7-6 to TRBJ2-5; TRBD2 matches 9 bases. Looked up from germline, CDR1 is SGHVS and CDR2 is FNYEAQ. Germline trimming cut 3 bases from V and 1 base from J; bases unmatched to any gene: 6. The CDR3 contains 16 residues. CDR3 loop: CASSFSGGGGQETQYF. DNA of the CDR3: TGTGCCAGCAGCTTCTCTGGCGGGGGGGGCCAAGAGACCCAGTACTTC. The full variable domain, its missing parts supplied by reference TRBV7-6 and TRBJ2-5, is GAGVSQSPRYKVTKRGQDVALRCDPISGHVSLYWYRQALGQGPEFLTYFNYEAQQDKSGLPNDRFSAERPEGSISTLTIQRTEQRDSAMYRCASSFSGGGGQETQYFGPGTRLLVL.

The chain has TRBV19 and TRBJ1-1; D not certain. The CDR3 has 14 residues. V lost 1 base to trimming and J lost 1 base, with 7 bases between them. Germline CDR1 and CDR2: LNHDA and SQIVND (reference sequence). The CDR3 DNA is TGTGCCAGTAGTATAGGGGGAGCGAACACTGAAGCTTTCTTT. Protein sequence: CASSIGGANTEAFF.

The J gene is TRBJ1-6, the V gene TRBV30; TRBD1 aligns across 7 bases. Trimming removed 7 bases from V and 0 bases from J; junction bases left unmatched: 3. The CDR3 has 14 residues. Germline CDR1 GTSNPN, CDR2 SVGIG (reference sequence). The CDR3 spells CASRGSSYNSPLHF. CDR3 sequence (DNA): TGTGCCTCCAGGGGGAGCTCCTATAATTCACCCCTCCACTTT.

J is TRBJ2-1 and V is TRBV4-1; possibly TRBD2 for D (6 bases). The V end lost 4 bases, the J end lost 8 bases, and 15 bases lay between the germline ends. The CDR3 totals 14 residues. Germline CDR1 is MGHRA and CDR2 is YSYEKL. Written as DNA, the CDR3 is TGCGCCAGCAGCCGCGGCGGGGAACAGCATGAGCAGTTCTTC. The encoded protein is CASSRGGEQHEQFF.

The V call is TRBV7-2, the J call TRBJ1-5, with 7 bases matching TRBD1. The germline V gene has CDR1 SGHTA and CDR2 FQGNSA. V was clipped by 1 base and J by 7 bases; unmatched bases: 7. The length of the CDR3 is 15 residues. CDR3 sequence: CASSLEGRGNQPQHF. The CDR3 nucleotides read TGTGCCAGCAGCTTAGAGGGCAGGGGGAACCAGCCCCAGCATTTT. The whole variable domain, filled in from reference TRBV7-2 and TRBJ1-5, reads GAGVSQSPSNKVTEKGKDVELRCDPISGHTALYWYRQSLGQGLEFLIYFQGNSAPDKSGLPSDRFSAERTGGSVSTLTIQRTQQEDSAVYLCASSLEGRGNQPQHFGDGTRLSIL.

V usage is TRBV11-2 and J usage is TRBJ2-7; 10 bases fit TRBD2. The CDR3 sequence is 13 residues long. V lost 6 bases and J lost 3; bases outside the gene matches: 2. Germline V gene data show CDR1 as SGHAT and CDR2 as FQNNGV. The CDR3 DNA reads as TGTGCCAGCAGTGGACTAGCGGTCTACGAGCAGTACTTC. This gives the protein CASSGLAVYEQYF.

The chain is built from TRBV7-9 and TRBJ2-1; tentative D call: TRBD2 (6 bases). V dropped 0 bases and J dropped 2 bases, with 11 bases sitting between them. CDR3 length equals 16 residues. The germline V gene has CDR1 SEHNR and CDR2 FQNEAQ (reference sequence). CDR3 loop: CASSLAGLKAYNEQFF. The CDR3 bases are TGTGCCAGCAGCTTAGCAGGACTAAAGGCCTACAATGAGCAGTTCTTC.

This clone was found once. The CDR3 region has the DNA TGTGCCAGCAGCAATTTAGTCCTAGCGGGAGTAGAGGAGACCCAGTACTTC. Translation gives CASSNLVLAGVEETQYF. The V and J genes are TRBV7-9 and TRBJ2-5, with 10 positions matching TRBD2. The CDR3 spans 17 residues. Germline V gene sequence: CDR1 SEHNR, CDR2 FQNEAQ (reference sequence). After removal of 5 bases from V and 5 bases from J, the junction contained 14 bases not matched to a gene.